The rows below give T cell receptor beta chains drawn from one sample of a study of shared clonotypes between healthy human individuals. The repertoire was sequenced with immunoSEQ multiplex PCR; TCRdb's copy has only in-frame clones and lacks some. Of more than 900,000 clones listed, about 84% are singletons. Specimen: memory CD4+ T cells from PBMCs. Every receptor here comes from a man between 18 and 29 years old in good health. Some clones in this sample may be carry-over from other donors' samples. Each CDR3 is given with its conserved first and last residue. The order of the fields is clone size, J gene, D gene, V gene, CDR3 protein, CDR3 DNA. The D gene is left open where the match is weak. Size tells how often a clone was seen (once, few, many) or the class of an expanded clone, and some rows leave it out.

NA	TRBJ2-3	NA	TRBV9	CASNRGGGSTDTQYF	TGTGCCAGCAATCGTGGGGGCGGGAGCACAGATACGCAGTATTTT
NA	TRBJ1-2	NA	TRBV6-6	CASSAGPNYGYTF	TGTGCCAGCAGTGCCGGGCCCAACTATGGCTACACCTTC
NA	TRBJ2-5	NA	TRBV18	CASSQGPSTPLETQYF	TGTGCCAGCTCCCAGGGACCCTCAACCCCTCTAGAGACCCAGTACTTC
NA	TRBJ1-4	NA	TRBV25-1	CASSELGGGEKLFF	TGTGCCAGCAGTGAACTAGGGGGAGGCGAAAAACTGTTTTTT
NA	TRBJ2-5	NA	TRBV19	CASSRGMWETQYF	TGTGCCAGTAGTAGGGGGATGTGGGAGACCCAGTACTTC
once	TRBJ1-1	NA	TRBV18	CASSSRGRDTEAFF	TGTGCCAGCTCATCCCGGGGCAGGGACACTGAAGCTTTCTTT
once	TRBJ2-2	NA	TRBV5-6	CASSPVVGAAGELFF	TGTGCCAGCAGCCCGGTTGTGGGAGCGGCCGGGGAGCTGTTTTTT
NA	TRBJ2-3	NA	TRBV7-9	CASSQTVELGTDTQYF	TGTGCCAGCAGTCAAACTGTGGAACTAGGTACAGATACGCAGTATTTT
NA	TRBJ2-2	NA	TRBV28	CASSYGNTGELFF	TGTGCCAGCAGTTACGGGAACACCGGGGAGCTGTTTTTT
NA	TRBJ2-7	NA	TRBV19	CASSVGGPPYEQYF	TGTGCCAGTAGCGTCGGGGGTCCCCCCTACGAGCAGTACTTC
few	TRBJ2-2	TRBD1	TRBV5-4	CASSRGQVANTGELFF	TGTGCCAGCAGCCGGGGACAGGTCGCGAACACCGGGGAGCTGTTTTTT
NA	TRBJ2-1	TRBD1	TRBV7-2	CASSLYRGRNEQFF	TGTGCCAGCAGCTTATACAGGGGGCGGAATGAGCAGTTCTTC
NA	TRBJ2-7	TRBD2	TRBV28	CASSLLGLAGVDWSYEQYF	TGTGCCAGCAGTTTATTGGGACTAGCGGGAGTGGATTGGAGCTACGAGCAGTACTTC
NA	TRBJ2-5	TRBD2	TRBV29-1	CSVDPAVTSGDAGLETQYF	TGCAGCGTTGACCCCGCGGTGACTAGCGGGGATGCGGGGTTGGAGACCCAGTACTTC
NA	TRBJ2-7	TRBD2	TRBV9	CASSVQPGSQRGDEQYF	TGTGCCAGCAGCGTACAACCCGGGAGTCAACGGGGGGACGAGCAGTACTTC
NA	TRBJ2-2	TRBD1	TRBV5-5	CASSFTQGATGELFF	TGTGCCAGCAGCTTTACCCAGGGGGCAACCGGGGAGCTGTTTTTT
NA	TRBJ1-2	TRBD1	TRBV18	CASSLGTGGNYGYTF	TGTGCCAGCTCTCTCGGGACAGGGGGTAACTATGGCTACACCTTC
few	TRBJ2-2	NA	TRBV28	CASSLAGVSTGELFF	TGTGCCAGCAGTTTAGCTGGAGTTAGTACCGGGGAGCTGTTTTTT
NA	TRBJ1-1	TRBD1	TRBV5-1	CASSDRDVGGTEAFF	TGCGCCAGCAGCGACAGGGATGTGGGAGGCACTGAAGCTTTCTTT
NA	TRBJ2-7	TRBD2	TRBV29-1	CSARTSGVPLEQYF	TGCAGCGCCCGAACTAGCGGGGTTCCCCTCGAGCAGTACTTC
NA	TRBJ2-1	TRBD2	TRBV2	CAGGTSGRGNEQFF	TGTGCCGGGGGGACTAGCGGGCGGGGTAATGAGCAGTTCTTC
NA	TRBJ1-2	NA	TRBV6-1	CASSSLTGTGYTF	TGTGCCAGCAGTTCACTAACAGGGACTGGCTACACCTTC
NA	TRBJ1-2	NA	TRBV5-1	CASSSLPNYGYTF	TGCGCCAGCAGCTCCCTACCAAACTATGGCTACACCTTC
NA	TRBJ2-7	NA	TRBV4-1	CASSQDGRDYEQYF	TGCGCCAGCAGCCAAGACGGCAGGGACTACGAGCAGTACTTC
NA	TRBJ1-2	NA	TRBV6-1	CASSEPGYDYGYTF	TGTGCCAGCAGTGAACCAGGGTACGACTATGGCTACACCTTC
NA	TRBJ2-1	TRBD2	TRBV5-1	CASSSAGGPGNEQFF	TGCGCCAGCAGCTCAGCGGGAGGGCCGGGCAATGAGCAGTTCTTC
NA	TRBJ2-2	NA	TRBV7-3	CASSLFGGDTGELFF	TGTGCCAGCAGCTTATTCGGTGGAGACACCGGGGAGCTGTTTTTT
NA	TRBJ2-1	TRBD2	TRBV7-3	CASSLIAGEQFF	TGTGCCAGCAGCTTAATAGCGGGGGAGCAGTTCTTC
NA	TRBJ1-2	NA	TRBV6-1	CASRGGSNYGYTF	TGTGCCAGCAGGGGGGGCTCTAACTATGGCTACACCTTC
NA	TRBJ1-2	NA	TRBV29-1	CSVNTGRYGYTF	TGCAGCGTAAACACAGGCCGATATGGCTACACCTTC
few	TRBJ2-5	TRBD1	TRBV5-1	CASVPLGGYGETQYF	TGCGCCAGCGTACCCCTAGGGGGCTATGGAGAGACCCAGTACTTC
NA	TRBJ1-1	NA	TRBV10-1	CASSESGSYTEAFF	TGCGCCAGCAGTGAGTCAGGGAGCTACACTGAAGCTTTCTTT
NA	TRBJ1-5	NA	TRBV23-1	CASSRHSGGNQPQHF	TGCGCCAGCAGTCGCCACAGCGGGGGCAATCAGCCCCAGCATTTT
NA	TRBJ2-1	TRBD2	TRBV28	CASSPSGTSIKNEQFF	TGTGCCAGCAGCCCCTCCGGGACTAGTATTAAGAATGAGCAGTTCTTC
NA	TRBJ1-3	NA	TRBV9	CASSPTVNSGNTIYF	TGTGCCAGCAGCCCAACGGTTAACTCTGGAAACACCATATATTTT
NA	TRBJ1-2	NA	TRBV28	CASSSNPRTAYGYTF	TGTGCCAGCAGTTCAAACCCCCGGACAGCCTATGGCTACACCTTC
NA	TRBJ2-7	NA	TRBV5-6	CASSGLQASYEQYF	TGTGCCAGCAGCGGCCTTCAAGCCTCCTACGAGCAGTACTTC
NA	TRBJ2-1	NA	TRBV11-2	CASSSGLSLYNEQFF	TGTGCCAGCAGCTCGGGACTCTCCCTCTACAATGAGCAGTTCTTC
NA	TRBJ1-1	NA	TRBV5-6	CASSLRSRAEAFF	TGTGCCAGCAGCTTGAGGTCGCGGGCTGAAGCTTTCTTT
NA	TRBJ2-7	NA	TRBV4-2	CASSQDLGRQGDTYEQYF	TGTGCCAGCAGCCAAGATTTGGGTAGGCAGGGTGACACCTACGAGCAGTACTTC
once	TRBJ1-1	NA	TRBV18	CASSPPGSVLEAFF	TGTGCCAGCTCACCACCGGGGTCTGTACTTGAAGCTTTCTTT
once	TRBJ2-3	NA	TRBV5-1	CASRGGRTDTQYF	TGCGCCAGCAGGGGTGGGCGCACGGATACGCAGTATTTT
many	TRBJ2-5	TRBD1	TRBV5-1	CASSWGQGAQETQYF	TGCGCCAGCAGCTGGGGACAGGGGGCTCAAGAGACCCAGTACTTC
few	TRBJ2-7	NA	TRBV6-5	CASRTSYEQYF	TGTGCCAGCAGGACCTCCTACGAGCAGTACTTC
NA	TRBJ1-1	NA	TRBV27	CASSLLRNTEAFF	TGTGCCAGCAGTTTACTCAGGAACACTGAAGCTTTCTTT
NA	TRBJ2-1	TRBD1	TRBV25-1	CASSEFFGTAYNEQFF	TGTGCCAGCAGTGAATTTTTTGGGACAGCTTATAATGAGCAGTTCTTC
few	TRBJ2-3	TRBD2	TRBV27	CASSIRTSGRAFASDTQYF	TGTGCCAGCAGTATCAGGACTAGCGGGAGGGCCTTTGCCTCGGATACGCAGTATTTT
NA	TRBJ2-7	TRBD2	TRBV5-1	CASSLKTLAGREQYF	TGCGCCAGCAGCTTAAAGACACTAGCGGGACGCGAGCAGTACTTC
NA	TRBJ1-5	NA	TRBV6-1	CASTRDNDQPQHF	TGTGCCAGCACCAGGGATAACGACCAGCCCCAGCATTTT
NA	TRBJ2-3	TRBD2	TRBV7-3	CASSDGLAGRGDTQYF	TGTGCCAGCAGCGACGGACTAGCGGGAAGGGGAGATACGCAGTATTTT
NA	TRBJ1-1	NA	TRBV6-5	CATTGAVNTEAFF	TGTGCCACTACGGGCGCCGTGAACACTGAAGCTTTCTTT
NA	TRBJ2-7	NA	TRBV4-1	CASSQDDRAGIVREQYF	TGCGCCAGCAGCCAAGATGACCGCGCAGGGATAGTCCGCGAGCAGTACTTC
NA	TRBJ2-7	NA	TRBV30	CAWGRVTYEQYF	TGTGCCTGGGGACGGGTAACCTACGAGCAGTACTTC